These T cell receptor beta chains were read from a single sample in a study of cytomegalovirus exposure and HLA in healthy donors. Profiling relied on immunoSEQ multiplex PCR, and the TCRdb table lists in-frame clones only, not all of them. This table has some 150,000 clones, around 84% appearing once. The sequenced sample consisted of PBMCs. The receptors were sampled from a man aged 35-49 years in good health and CMV-seropositive. The conserved cysteine and the conserved F or W are not part of the CDR3 here.

TRBJ2-5 | TRBV5-1 | ASSWGTQGGETQY
TRBJ2-7 | TRBV6-5 | ASSYSDSLPPYEQY
TRBJ1-2 | TRBV2 | ASSVGPYYGYT
TRBJ2-1 | TRBV5-1 | ASTGLAGGTNEQF
TRBJ1-2 | TRBV7-9 | SSSLGGGATPIPF
TRBJ1-1 | TRBV29-1 | SVETHAKNTEAF
TRBJ2-7 | TRBV4-1 | ASSQAWVAGTLSRYEQY
TRBJ1-2 | TRBV28 | ASSSQGYGYT
TRBJ2-2 | TRBV4-2 | ASSPQPTGVNTGELF
TRBJ1-3 | TRBV7-2 | ASSSVGGGNTIY
TRBJ1-2 | TRBV19 | ASSFTASRGYT
TRBJ2-7 | TRBV6-1 | ASSEVGSHYEQY
TRBJ1-2 | TRBV5-1 | ASSLAEFYGYT
TRBJ2-1 | TRBV28 | ASSLVAGGPEVEQF
TRBJ1-5 | TRBV7-9 | ASSFSHDQPQH
TRBJ1-2 | TRBV30 | AWSGGVGYT
NA | TRBV10-3 | AIGTEAYEQY
TRBJ2-5 | TRBV7-9 | ASSQLWERGRGKETQY
TRBJ2-6 | TRBV4-1 | ASGTSVSGANVLT
TRBJ2-2 | TRBV5-1 | ASSPGLAGGTQGTGELF
TRBJ1-5 | TRBV2 | ASSATQGHRNQPQH
TRBJ1-1 | TRBV7-2 | ASRTGGFATEAF
TRBJ2-7 | TRBV11-2 | ASSPGLAGVVEQY
TRBJ1-2 | TRBV27 | ASSLLGQGRNYGYT
TRBJ2-3 | TRBV11-2 | ASSRNSGTTDTQY
TRBJ2-7 | TRBV6-1 | ASSEKFLGADSYEQY
TRBJ2-7 | TRBV18 | ASSPAPNYEQY
TRBJ2-1 | TRBV9 | ASSATGTSHNEQF
TRBJ1-2 | TRBV30 | AWTNLYGYT
TRBJ2-7 | TRBV5-1 | ASSGGQGFYEQY
TRBJ2-2 | TRBV7-9 | ASRVDGGLGTGELF
TRBJ2-7 | TRBV5-4 | ASSLSGEGDEQY
TRBJ1-2 | TRBV30 | AWSVIQGSGYT
TRBJ2-2 | TRBV9 | ASSVFSGKGTGELF
TRBJ2-7 | TRBV19 | ASSMTAGQEQY
TRBJ2-1 | TRBV9 | ASSVHGGGGQNEQF
TRBJ2-1 | TRBV27 | ASGELYEQF
TRBJ2-7 | TRBV27 | ASSSRQDLYEQY
TRBJ2-7 | TRBV7-9 | SSSLADRGRGEQY
TRBJ1-2 | TRBV27 | ASSLTPGGSGYT
TRBJ1-3 | TRBV7-2 | ASSPGPPGNTIY
TRBJ2-3 | TRBV9 | ASSVAGQGRLDTQY
TRBJ1-6 | TRBV6-6 | ASSYLHRGDNSPLH
TRBJ2-1 | TRBV5-1 | ASSWTSGNMGEQF
TRBJ2-5 | TRBV7-7 | ASSKREGLGETQY
TRBJ1-1 | TRBV27 | ASSKGTGKMMMNTEAF